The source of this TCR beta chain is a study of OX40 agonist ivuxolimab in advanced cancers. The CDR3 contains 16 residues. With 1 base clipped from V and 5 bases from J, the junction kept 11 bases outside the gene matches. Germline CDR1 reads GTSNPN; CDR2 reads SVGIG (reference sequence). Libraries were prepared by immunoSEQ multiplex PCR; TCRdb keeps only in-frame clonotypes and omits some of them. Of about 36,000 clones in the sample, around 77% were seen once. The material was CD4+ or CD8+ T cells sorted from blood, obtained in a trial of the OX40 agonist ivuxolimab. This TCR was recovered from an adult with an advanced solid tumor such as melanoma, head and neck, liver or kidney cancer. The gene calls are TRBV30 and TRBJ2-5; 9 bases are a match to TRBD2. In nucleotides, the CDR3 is TGTGCCTGGAGTGGTTTCTTGCGGGAGGGCCGGGAGACCCAGTACTTC. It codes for CAWSGFLREGRETQYF. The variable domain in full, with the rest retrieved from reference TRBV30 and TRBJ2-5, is SQTIHQWPATLVQPVGSPLSLECTVEGTSNPNLYWYRQAAGRGLQLLFYSVGIGQISSEVPQNLSASRPQDRQFILSSKKLLLSDSGFYLCAWSGFLREGRETQYFGPGTRLLVL.